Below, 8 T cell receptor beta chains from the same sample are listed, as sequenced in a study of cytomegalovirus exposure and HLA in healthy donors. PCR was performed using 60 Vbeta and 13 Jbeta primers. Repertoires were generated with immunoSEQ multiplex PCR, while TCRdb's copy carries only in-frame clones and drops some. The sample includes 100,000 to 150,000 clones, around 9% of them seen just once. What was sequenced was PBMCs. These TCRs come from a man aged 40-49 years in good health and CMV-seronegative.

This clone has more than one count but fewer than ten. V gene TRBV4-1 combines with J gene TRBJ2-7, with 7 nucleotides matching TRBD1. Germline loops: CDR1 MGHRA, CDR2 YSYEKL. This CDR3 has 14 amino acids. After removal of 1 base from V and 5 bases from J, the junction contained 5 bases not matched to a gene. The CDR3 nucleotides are TGCGCCAGCAGCCAAGGACAGGGTCTCAACGAGCAGTACTTC. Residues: CASSQGQGLNEQYF.

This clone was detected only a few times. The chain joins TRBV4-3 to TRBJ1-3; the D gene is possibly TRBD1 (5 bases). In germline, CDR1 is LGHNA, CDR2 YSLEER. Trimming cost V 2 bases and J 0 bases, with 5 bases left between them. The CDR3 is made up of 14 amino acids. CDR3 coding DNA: TGCGCCAGCAGCCAACAGGGCTCTGGAAACACCATATATTTT. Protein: CASSQQGSGNTIYF.

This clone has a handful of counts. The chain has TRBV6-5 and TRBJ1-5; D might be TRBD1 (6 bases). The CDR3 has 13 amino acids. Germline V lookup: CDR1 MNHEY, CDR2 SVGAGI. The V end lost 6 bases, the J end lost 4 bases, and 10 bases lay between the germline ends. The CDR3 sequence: CASRTGFNQPQHF. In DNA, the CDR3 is TGTGCCAGCAGAACAGGGTTTAATCAGCCCCAGCATTTT.

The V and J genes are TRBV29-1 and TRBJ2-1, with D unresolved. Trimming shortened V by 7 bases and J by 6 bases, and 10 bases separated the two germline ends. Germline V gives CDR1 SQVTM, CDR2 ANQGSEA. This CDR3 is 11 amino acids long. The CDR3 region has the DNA TGCAGCGGCTACGCCGGCAATGAGCAGTTCTTC. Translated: CSGYAGNEQFF.

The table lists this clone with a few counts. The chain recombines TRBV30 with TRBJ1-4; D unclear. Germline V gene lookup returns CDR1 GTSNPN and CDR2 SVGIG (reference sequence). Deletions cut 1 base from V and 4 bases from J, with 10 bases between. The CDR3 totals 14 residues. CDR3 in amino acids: CAWSDEVDNEKLFF. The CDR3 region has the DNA TGTGCCTGGAGTGACGAGGTGGATAATGAAAAACTGTTTTTT. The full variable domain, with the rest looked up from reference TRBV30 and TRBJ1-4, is SQTIHQWPATLVQPVGSPLSLECTVEGTSNPNLYWYRQAAGRGLQLLFYSVGIGQISSEVPQNLSASRPQDRQFILSSKKLLLSDSGFYLCAWSDEVDNEKLFFGSGTQLSVL.

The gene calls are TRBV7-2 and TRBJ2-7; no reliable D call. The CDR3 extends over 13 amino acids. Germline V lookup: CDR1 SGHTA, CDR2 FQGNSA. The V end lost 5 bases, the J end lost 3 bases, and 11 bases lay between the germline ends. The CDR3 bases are TGTGCCAGCAGCCCCAGACTCGGCTACGAGCAGTACTTC. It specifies CASSPRLGYEQYF. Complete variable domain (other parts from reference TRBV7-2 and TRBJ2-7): GAGVSQSPSNKVTEKGKDVELRCDPISGHTALYWYRQSLGQGLEFLIYFQGNSAPDKSGLPSDRFSAERTGGSVSTLTIQRTQQEDSAVYLCASSPRLGYEQYFGPGTRLTVT.

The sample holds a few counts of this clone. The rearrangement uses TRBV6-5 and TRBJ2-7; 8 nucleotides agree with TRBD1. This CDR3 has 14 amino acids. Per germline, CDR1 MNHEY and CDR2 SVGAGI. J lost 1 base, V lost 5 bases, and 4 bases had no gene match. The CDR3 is CASSDRGFSYEQYF. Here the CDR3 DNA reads TGTGCCAGCAGTGACAGGGGTTTTTCCTACGAGCAGTACTTC.

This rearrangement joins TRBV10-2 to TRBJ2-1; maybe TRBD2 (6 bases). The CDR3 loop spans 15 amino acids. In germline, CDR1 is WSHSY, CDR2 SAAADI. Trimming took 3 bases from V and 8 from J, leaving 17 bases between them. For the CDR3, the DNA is TGCGCCAGCAGTGAACCGTCCAAAGGAGGGTATGAGCAGTTCTTC. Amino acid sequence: CASSEPSKGGYEQFF.